One and the same sample provided the 5 T cell receptor beta chains below, sequenced in a study of preoperative IRX-2 immunotherapy in early breast cancer. This table comes from immunoSEQ multiplex PCR, and its TCRdb copy is limited to in-frame clones, with some not included. The sample carries about 67,000 clones, around 94% recorded once. Indicated treatment: preoperative locoregional IRX-2 cytokine immunotherapy. This sample was obtained from a patient treated with IRX-2 immunotherapy. All receptors derive from a human donor with breast cancer.

As concerns this clone: This specimen includes other DNA sequences encoding the same CDR3. The chain is built from TRBV5-1 and TRBJ2-5; TRBD1 is a possible D gene (5 bases). CDR1 and CDR2 from the germline V gene are SGHRS and YFSETQ. The V and J ends lost 0 bases and 5 bases respectively, with 5 bases between them. The CDR3 consists of 12 residues. The CDR3 bases are TGCGCCAGCAGCTTGGACAGGGAGACCCAGTACTTC. Protein sequence: CASSLDRETQYF.

This chain uses TRBV7-2 with TRBJ1-3, with 10 bases lining up with TRBD1. The germline V gene has CDR1 SGHTA and CDR2 FQGNSA. J lost 9 bases, V lost 1 base, and 3 bases had no gene match. The CDR3 spans 14 residues. The CDR3 region is CASSLGTGGLTIYF. The CDR3 nucleotides are TGTGCCAGCAGCTTAGGGACAGGGGGTCTCACCATATATTTT.

For this clone: Other DNA sequences of this sample code for an identical CDR3. J is TRBJ1-5 and V is TRBV11-2; no clear D gene. V lost 2 bases and J 0 bases, leaving 2 bases between the germline ends. CDR1 is SGHAT and CDR2 is FQNNGV in the germline V gene. The CDR3 spans 13 residues. The CDR3 sequence is CASSLSSNQPQHF. CDR3 DNA: TGTGCCAGCAGCTTAAGTAGCAATCAGCCCCAGCATTTT.

The CDR3 DNA is TGTGCCATTACGGGACAGGCATCTGTAGGGGAGCTGTTTTTT. Translation gives CAITGQASVGELFF. The chain carries TRBV10-3 and TRBJ2-2; 8 nucleotides line up with TRBD1. This CDR3 is built from 14 residues. V shed 9 bases and J 8 bases; nucleotides not matched to a gene: 11. CDR1 and CDR2 (germline): ENHRY, SYGVKD.

CDR3 nucleotides: TGTGCCATCAGGGGGACAGGGTCGGGTGGCTACACCTTC. It is translated as CAIRGTGSGGYTF. The V gene is TRBV10-3, the J gene TRBJ1-2, with 9 positions matching TRBD1. CDR3 length equals 13 residues. Germline CDR1 ENHRY, CDR2 SYGVKD. J gave up 7 bases and V 6 bases, and 6 bases lay outside the gene matches.